The clone carrying this TCR beta chain was seen a handful of times. The antigen remains undetermined. RNA transcripts yielded amplified TCR beta CDR3 regions. TCR CDR3 regions were first amplified by RT-PCR with HTBI primers. TCRdb redid the calling of the multiplex PCR reads with MiXCR, one entry per CDR3 protein. Of more than 500,000 distinct CDR3 sequences listed, about 17% are singletons. The source of the sample is a study of T cells in Graves' hyperthyroidism and ophthalmopathy. Overall study results and limits: Blood also held most thyroid clonotypes expanded beyond 0.001. Progression to ophthalmopathy was predicted a median of about six months early.

The CDR3 length is 17 residues. Germline V CDR1 and CDR2: SGHRS, YFSETQ. The V segment lost 4 bases and the J segment 4 bases; nucleotides outside the gene matches: 17. Patients aged 18 to 65 had newly diagnosed hyperthyroidism lasting under 2 months. Exclusion followed for patients with uncontrolled infection, other autoimmune disease, pregnancy or lactation. The source material was blood. This chain links TRBV5-1 with TRBJ2-7; 7 bases fit TRBD2. This receptor was taken from a woman in her 30s with Graves' hyperthyroidism. CDR3 DNA: TGCGCCAGCAGCCGAATATCCGGGACTACTGAGCCTTACGAGCAGTACTTC. Its translation: CASSRISGTTEPYEQYF.